The 29 T cell receptor beta chains presented below share a single source sample, sequenced in a study of cytomegalovirus exposure and HLA in healthy donors. 13 Jbeta primers and 60 Vbeta primers were used for the PCR. Sequencing was performed with immunoSEQ multiplex PCR; in TCRdb, only in-frame clones are kept and a portion is missing. The sample consists of under 250,000 clones, more than 70% of them appearing once. Sequencing used PBMCs. The receptors stem from a boy younger than 18 in good health and CMV-seronegative.

J is TRBJ2-3 and V is TRBV9, with D tentatively TRBD2 (5 bases). The V end was cut by 2 bases, the J end by 5 bases, with 9 bases between. The CDR3 runs 13 residues. Germline V lookup: CDR1 SGDLS, CDR2 YYNGEE. DNA of the CDR3: TGTGCCAGCAGCGTCGGGATCAAAGATACGCAGTATTTT. Amino acids: CASSVGIKDTQYF.

A few counts support this clone. This chain uses TRBV6-1 with TRBJ2-7, with D uncertain. The V end was cut by 2 bases, the J end by 1 base, with 12 bases between. Germline lookup yields CDR1 MNHNS and CDR2 SASEGT. This CDR3 region has 15 residues. CDR3 DNA: TGTGCCAGCAGTGAAATACGACACCCGTCCTACGAGCAGTACTTC. This codes for CASSEIRHPSYEQYF.

The genes are TRBV2 and TRBJ1-1; 7 nucleotides align to TRBD1. V was clipped by 6 bases and J by 1 base; unmatched bases: 2. Germline CDR1 reads SNHLY; CDR2 reads FYNNEI. The CDR3 is 13 residues long. The CDR3 coding sequence is TGTGCCAGCAGCAGACAGGGGAACACTGAAGCTTTCTTT. This sequence encodes CASSRQGNTEAFF.

The chain employs TRBV19 and TRBJ1-6; D gene unclear. CDR3 size: 15 residues. The germline V and J ends were trimmed by 4 bases and 0 bases, with 7 bases remaining between them. The germline gives CDR1 LNHDA, CDR2 SQIVND (reference sequence). The DNA for the CDR3 is TGTGCCAGTAGTACCTACAGCTCCTATAATTCACCCCTCCACTTT. Protein product: CASSTYSSYNSPLHF.

This rearrangement joins TRBV5-1 to TRBJ2-3; unclear D gene. The CDR3 is 15 amino acids. The germline V and J ends were trimmed by 1 base and 1 base, with 10 bases remaining between them. Germline CDR1 is SGHRS and CDR2 is YFSETQ. The CDR3 here is CASSLTGSGTDTQYF. The CDR3 region has the DNA TGCGCCAGCAGCTTGACCGGGTCCGGCACAGATACGCAGTATTTT.

This chain connects TRBV9 to TRBJ1-2; 9 nucleotides match TRBD1. V lost 0 bases and J lost 8; bases outside the gene matches: 8. This CDR3 contains 15 residues. Germline V lookup: CDR1 SGDLS, CDR2 YYNGEE. The CDR3 is CASSVVLRQGDGYTF. The CDR3 region has the DNA TGTGCCAGCAGCGTAGTTCTTCGACAGGGGGACGGCTACACCTTC.

The chain has TRBV9 and TRBJ1-6; 11 nucleotides match TRBD1. The CDR3 is 15 amino acids. J gave up 9 bases and V 2 bases, and 4 bases lay outside the gene matches. Per germline, CDR1 SGDLS and CDR2 YYNGEE. The CDR3 DNA reads as TGTGCCAGCAGCGTGGACAGGGGGCGAGGTTCACCCCTCCACTTT. It codes for CASSVDRGRGSPLHF.

Regarding this clone: One end of the junction varies from germline; a read error may be responsible. The CDR3 DNA reads as TGTGTCATCAGTGGACAGGGAACGAGCGACTATGGCTACACCTTC. Translating gives CVISGQGTSDYGYTF. The chain joins TRBV10-3 to TRBJ1-2; 8 nucleotides match TRBD1. The CDR3 loop spans 15 amino acids. Germline loops: CDR1 ENHRY, CDR2 SYGVKD.

J is TRBJ1-1 and V is TRBV5-1; a possible D gene is TRBD1 (6 bases). V lost 6 bases, J lost 1 base, and 10 bases lay in between. Germline V gene sequence: CDR1 SGHRS, CDR2 YFSETQ. The CDR3 covers 13 residues. The CDR3: CASNRDTNTEAFF. The CDR3 DNA follows: TGCGCCAGCAACAGGGACACGAACACTGAAGCTTTCTTT.

The chain has TRBV7-9 and TRBJ2-3; possibly TRBD1 for D (6 bases). This CDR3 spans 12 amino acids. Trimming removed 4 bases from V and 6 bases from J, with 8 bases in between. In germline, CDR1 is SEHNR, CDR2 FQNEAQ (reference sequence). The CDR3 DNA sequence: TGTGCCAGCAGCTCAGGGGCGGATACGCAGTATTTT. This gives the protein CASSSGADTQYF.

The CDR3 loop is CASFSTGTYGYTF. The CDR3 bases are TGTGCCAGCTTTAGTACAGGGACCTATGGCTACACCTTC. The J gene is TRBJ1-2, the V gene TRBV6-6; TRBD1 is a possible D gene (6 bases). Germline V gene data show CDR1 as MNHNY and CDR2 as SVGAGI (reference sequence). V lost 8 bases, J lost 4 bases, and 14 bases lay in between. This CDR3 has 13 amino acids.

This clone showed up just a few times. This rearrangement joins TRBV6-5 to TRBJ1-1, with unresolved D. V lost 2 bases to trimming and J lost 4 bases, with 14 bases between them. This CDR3 contains 15 residues. CDR1 MNHEY and CDR2 SVGAGI come from the germline V gene. CDR3 amino acids: CASSYPPGSGTEAFF. DNA of the CDR3: TGTGCCAGCAGTTACCCCCCAGGCTCAGGCACTGAAGCTTTCTTT.

The genes are TRBV7-9 and TRBJ1-2; TRBD1 might be the D (6 bases). The CDR3 sequence is 15 residues long. The germline V and J ends were trimmed by 4 bases and 5 bases, with 17 bases remaining between them. Looked up from germline, CDR1 is SEHNR and CDR2 is FQNEAQ (reference sequence). The CDR3: CASSSTDRRLYGYTF. DNA for the CDR3: TGTGCCAGCAGCTCCACCGACAGGCGACTTTATGGCTACACCTTC.

The V gene is TRBV2, the J gene TRBJ2-2; tentative D call: TRBD2 (5 bases). In germline, CDR1 is SNHLY, CDR2 FYNNEI. The CDR3 runs to 14 residues. V was shortened by 7 bases and J by 1 base, with 10 bases between the two germline ends. The CDR3 sequence: CASTGSRNTGELFF. The CDR3 region has the DNA TGTGCCAGCACGGGATCACGGAACACCGGGGAGCTGTTTTTT.

This clone was recorded once. CDR3 residues: CASSYGLAGGYNEQFF. As DNA, the CDR3 is TGTGCCAGCAGTTACGGGCTAGCGGGAGGGTACAATGAGCAGTTCTTC. The chain carries TRBV6-5 and TRBJ2-1; 12 bases map to TRBD2. CDR3 length equals 16 residues. V was pared by 2 bases and J by 4 bases, with 3 bases of the junction left unmatched. Germline values: CDR1 MNHEY, CDR2 SVGAGI.

The rearrangement joins TRBV4-1 to TRBJ2-3; 13 bases match TRBD2. Germline loops: CDR1 MGHRA, CDR2 YSYEKL. This CDR3 comprises 17 residues. V lost 1 base to trimming and J lost 5 bases; unmatched junction nucleotides: 6. The CDR3 nucleotides are TGCGCCAGCAGCCAAGTTACTAGCGGGGGGGCGCAAGATACGCAGTATTTT. As protein: CASSQVTSGGAQDTQYF.

The CDR3 is CAWSVGSRSTDTQYF. Written as DNA, the CDR3 is TGTGCCTGGAGTGTGGGCTCCCGGAGCACAGATACGCAGTATTTT. The chain joins TRBV30 to TRBJ2-3; D is undetermined. Germline CDR1 and CDR2: GTSNPN and SVGIG (reference sequence). V lost 0 bases and J 0 bases, leaving 10 bases between the germline ends. The CDR3 spans 15 residues.

The V gene is TRBV7-9, the J gene TRBJ1-4; 7 bases are a match to TRBD1. Looked up from germline, CDR1 is SEHNR and CDR2 is FQNEAQ (reference sequence). V trimming: 4 bases; J trimming: 4 bases; junction bases outside the gene matches: 6. The CDR3 length is 15 residues. The CDR3 reads CASSSGQTLNEKLFF. The DNA of the CDR3 is TGTGCCAGCAGCTCGGGACAGACACTTAATGAAAAACTGTTTTTT.

V is TRBV29-1 and J is TRBJ2-3, with TRBD1 as a possible D gene (6 bases). CDR1 is SQVTM and CDR2 is ANQGSEA in the germline V gene. CDR3 length: 17 residues. V dropped 6 bases and J dropped 1 base, with 23 bases sitting between them. CDR3 nucleotides: TGCAGCGTCCTAAACCCGGCTCGGGACACTGGCACAGATACGCAGTATTTT. It translates to CSVLNPARDTGTDTQYF.

A word on this clone: Sequence at one end of the junction differs from germline and may be a read error. The chain employs TRBV7-7 and TRBJ2-5, with 10 bases aligning to TRBD2. The CDR3 has 16 amino acids. In germline, CDR1 is SSHAT, CDR2 FNYEAQ (reference sequence). CDR3 residues: CASSLRLAGVQETQYF. CDR3 DNA sequence: TGTGCTAGCAGCTTAAGGCTAGCGGGGGTACAAGAGACCCAGTACTTC.

CDR3 region: CASSKDRGGNYGYTF. In nucleotides, the CDR3 is TGTGCCAGTAGCAAAGACAGAGGAGGGAACTATGGCTACACCTTC. The gene calls are TRBV19 and TRBJ1-2, with a possible D match to TRBD1 (5 bases). The germline V gene has CDR1 LNHDA and CDR2 SQIVND (reference sequence). Trimming took 6 bases from V and 2 from J, leaving 16 bases between them. The CDR3 covers 15 residues.

V is TRBV7-2 and J is TRBJ2-7, with TRBD2 matching over 7 bases. CDR3 length: 16 residues. V lost 2 bases and J lost 5; bases outside the gene matches: 12. Per the germline V gene, CDR1 is SGHTA and CDR2 is FQGNSA. The CDR3 bases are TGTGCCAGCAGCTTAAACGCAGCGGGGATAAGGGACGAGCAGTACTTC. This sequence encodes CASSLNAAGIRDEQYF.

The chain employs TRBV6-1 and TRBJ2-1; 7 bases fit TRBD2. This CDR3 has 13 amino acids. CDR1 and CDR2 from the germline V gene are MNHNS and SASEGT. J gave up 6 bases and V 2 bases, and 1 base lay outside the gene matches. The CDR3 loop reads CASSEWGGNEQFF. The CDR3 DNA sequence: TGTGCCAGCAGTGAATGGGGGGGCAATGAGCAGTTCTTC.

As concerns this clone: At the DNA level, this CDR3 is encoded by other sequences in the same sample as well. CDR3 loop: CASSPSSYEQYF. CDR3 in DNA: TGTGCCAGCTCGCCGAGCTCCTACGAGCAGTACTTC. V usage is TRBV18 and J usage is TRBJ2-7; D unresolved. The V gene lost 6 bases and the J gene lost 0 bases, with 6 bases spanning the gap. The CDR3 totals 12 residues. Looked up from germline, CDR1 is KGHSH and CDR2 is LQKENI.

The chain couples TRBV7-3 to TRBJ2-3; 10 bases fit TRBD2. The J segment lost 4 bases and the V segment lost 5 bases, leaving 3 bases of the junction unmatched. Germline V CDR1 and CDR2: SGHTA, FQGTGA. The length of the CDR3 is 14 residues. CDR3 protein: CASSQGLAADTQYF. The CDR3 bases are TGTGCCAGCAGCCAAGGACTAGCGGCAGATACGCAGTATTTT. The full variable domain, rest sourced from reference TRBV7-3 and TRBJ2-3, is GAGVSQTPSNKVTEKGKYVELRCDPISGHTALYWYRQSLGQGPEFLIYFQGTGAADDSGLPNDRFFAVRPEGSVSTLKIQRTERGDSAVYLCASSQGLAADTQYFGPGTRLTVL.

The CDR3 reads CASSGEQRVYGYTF. As DNA, the CDR3 is TGTGCCAGCAGTGGTGAACAGCGGGTCTATGGCTACACCTTC. V is TRBV2 and J is TRBJ1-2; D ambiguous. The CDR3 has 14 amino acids. Looked up from germline, CDR1 is SNHLY and CDR2 is FYNNEI. Trimming pared 4 bases from V and 4 bases from J, leaving 13 bases between.

V gene TRBV29-1 combines with J gene TRBJ2-3, with D unresolved. Germline loops: CDR1 SQVTM, CDR2 ANQGSEA. This CDR3 has 14 amino acids. Trimming left V 3 bases short and J 1 base short, with 11 bases between. In DNA, the CDR3 is TGCAGCGTTGAGCGCGGATTGGGCACAGATACGCAGTATTTT. It codes for CSVERGLGTDTQYF.

V usage is TRBV5-6 and J usage is TRBJ2-1; 7 bases line up with TRBD2. The CDR3 sequence is 15 residues long. Germline loops: CDR1 SGHDT, CDR2 YYEEEE. With 5 bases clipped from V and 4 bases from J, the junction kept 9 bases outside the gene matches. CDR3 nucleotide sequence: TGTGCCAGCAGGGAGGGACTACTCCAATACAATGAGCAGTTCTTC. This codes for CASREGLLQYNEQFF.

This clone showed up just once. The CDR3 reads CASSLTLYNEQFF. For the CDR3, the DNA is TGTGCCAGCAGCTTGACACTTTACAATGAGCAGTTCTTC. This rearrangement joins TRBV7-9 to TRBJ2-1; no reliable D call. The V end was cut by 3 bases, the J end by 4 bases, with 7 bases between. CDR3 length: 13 residues. Germline V gene data show CDR1 as SEHNR and CDR2 as FQNEAQ (reference sequence).